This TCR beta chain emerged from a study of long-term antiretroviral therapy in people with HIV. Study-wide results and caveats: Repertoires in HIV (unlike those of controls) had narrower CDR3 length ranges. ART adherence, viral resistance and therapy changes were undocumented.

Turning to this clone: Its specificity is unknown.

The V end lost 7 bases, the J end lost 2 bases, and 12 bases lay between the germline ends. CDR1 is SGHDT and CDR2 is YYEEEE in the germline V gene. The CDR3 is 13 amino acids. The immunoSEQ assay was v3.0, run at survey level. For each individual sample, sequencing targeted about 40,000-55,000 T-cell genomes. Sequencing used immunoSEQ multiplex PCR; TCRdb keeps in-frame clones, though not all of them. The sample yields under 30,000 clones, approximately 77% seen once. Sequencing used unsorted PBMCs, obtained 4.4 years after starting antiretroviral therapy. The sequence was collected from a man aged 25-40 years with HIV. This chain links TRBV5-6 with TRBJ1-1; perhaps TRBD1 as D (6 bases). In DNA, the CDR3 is TGTGCCAGCGGAATAGGGGGAAACACTGAAGCTTTCTTT. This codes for CASGIGGNTEAFF.